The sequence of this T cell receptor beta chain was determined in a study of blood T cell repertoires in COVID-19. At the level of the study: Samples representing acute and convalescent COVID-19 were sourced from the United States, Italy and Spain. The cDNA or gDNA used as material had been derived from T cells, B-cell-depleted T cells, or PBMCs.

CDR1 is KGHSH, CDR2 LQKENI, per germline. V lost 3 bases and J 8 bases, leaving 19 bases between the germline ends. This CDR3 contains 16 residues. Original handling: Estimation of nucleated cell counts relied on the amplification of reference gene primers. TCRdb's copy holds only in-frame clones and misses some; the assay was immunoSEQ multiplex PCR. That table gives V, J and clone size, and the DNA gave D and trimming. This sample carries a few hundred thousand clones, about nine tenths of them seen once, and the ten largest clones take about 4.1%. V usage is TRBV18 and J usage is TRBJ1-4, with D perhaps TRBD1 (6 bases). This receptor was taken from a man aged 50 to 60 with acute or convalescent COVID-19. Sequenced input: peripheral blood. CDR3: CASSPTSQGVGEKLFF. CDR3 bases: TGTGCCAGCTCACCTACCTCACAGGGTGTGGGAGAAAAACTGTTTTTT.